Listed below are T cell receptor beta chains from one sample, sequenced in a study of blood T cell repertoires in COVID-19. The assay was immunoSEQ multiplex PCR, and TCRdb's table has in-frame clones only and misses some. The table has some 100,000 clones, around 87% seen once. Sequencing input: peripheral blood. Receptor source: a woman aged 30 to 39 with acute or convalescent COVID-19. Both conserved end residues are part of each CDR3. The D gene is left open where the match is weak. Expanded clones are given a class, and other clones once, few, many or no size at all.

v_call: TRBV11-2; clone_size: .; j_call: TRBJ1-3; d_call: TRBD1; cdr3_nt: TGTGCCAGCAGCTCGGGACAGGAGGTGTTGGGAAACACCATATATTTT; cdr3_aa: CASSSGQEVLGNTIYF
v_call: TRBV5-6; clone_size: .; j_call: TRBJ1-2; d_call: .; cdr3_nt: TGTGCCAGCAGCTTGGGGACAGACTATGGCTACACCTTC; cdr3_aa: CASSLGTDYGYTF
v_call: TRBV5-1; clone_size: once; j_call: TRBJ2-1; d_call: TRBD1; cdr3_nt: TGCGCCAGCAGCCTAGAAGGGACAGGGTTCAATGAGCAGTTCTTC; cdr3_aa: CASSLEGTGFNEQFF
v_call: TRBV21-1; clone_size: few; j_call: TRBJ1-4; d_call: .; cdr3_nt: TGTGCCAGCAGCAAAGGGGACAGGGGGGTCCCTAATGAAAAACTGTTTTTT; cdr3_aa: CASSKGDRGVPNEKLFF
v_call: TRBV4-1; clone_size: few; j_call: TRBJ2-7; d_call: TRBD1; cdr3_nt: TGCGCCAGCAGCCACAGGCAGGGGGAATACTACGAGCAGTACTTC; cdr3_aa: CASSHRQGEYYEQYF
v_call: TRBV7-2; clone_size: .; j_call: TRBJ2-5; d_call: .; cdr3_nt: TGTGCCAGCAGCCCGAGACAGGACCAAGAGACCCAGTACTTC; cdr3_aa: CASSPRQDQETQYF
v_call: TRBV29-1; clone_size: .; j_call: TRBJ2-7; d_call: .; cdr3_nt: TGCAGCGTTGAGCTTCCGGGGGGCAGGTCCTACGAGCAGTACTTC; cdr3_aa: CSVELPGGRSYEQYF
v_call: TRBV9; clone_size: .; j_call: TRBJ2-7; d_call: .; cdr3_nt: TGTGCCAGCAGCTCATCGACAGTACCCTACGAGCAGTACTTC; cdr3_aa: CASSSSTVPYEQYF
v_call: TRBV7-2; clone_size: .; j_call: TRBJ2-7; d_call: TRBD2; cdr3_nt: TGTGCCAGCAGCTTTCTGACTAGCGGACACTCCTACGAGCAGTACTTC; cdr3_aa: CASSFLTSGHSYEQYF
v_call: TRBV7-9; clone_size: .; j_call: TRBJ1-6; d_call: .; cdr3_nt: TGTGCCAGCAGCTACCTTACCGGGGGGAGGAATTCACCCCTCCACTTT; cdr3_aa: CASSYLTGGRNSPLHF
v_call: TRBV5-1; clone_size: .; j_call: TRBJ1-1; d_call: .; cdr3_nt: TGCGCCAGCAGCGAAGCCGCCCTTAAGAACACTGAAGCTTTCTTT; cdr3_aa: CASSEAALKNTEAFF
v_call: TRBV12-3/TRBV12-4; clone_size: .; j_call: TRBJ2-7; d_call: TRBD1; cdr3_nt: TGTGCCAGCAGTCTACAGGGGTTTGGCGAGCAGTACTTC; cdr3_aa: CASSLQGFGEQYF
v_call: TRBV21-1; clone_size: few; j_call: TRBJ2-7; d_call: .; cdr3_nt: TGTGCCACCGCCCCAGCAGGGGGGATAACGTACGAGCAGTACTTC; cdr3_aa: CATAPAGGITYEQYF
v_call: TRBV2; clone_size: .; j_call: TRBJ2-2; d_call: .; cdr3_nt: TGTGCCAGCAGTGAATGGACAGACTACACCGGGGAGCTGTTTTTT; cdr3_aa: CASSEWTDYTGELFF
v_call: TRBV27; clone_size: .; j_call: TRBJ1-1; d_call: .; cdr3_nt: TGTGCCAGCAGCTTGGGAGGATTTGAAGCTTTCTTT; cdr3_aa: CASSLGGFEAFF
v_call: TRBV14; clone_size: .; j_call: TRBJ1-1; d_call: .; cdr3_nt: TGTGCCAGCAGCCAAGATCTCAGGGCTCTGAACACTGAAGCTTTCTTT; cdr3_aa: CASSQDLRALNTEAFF
v_call: TRBV6-5; clone_size: .; j_call: TRBJ2-1; d_call: .; cdr3_nt: TGTGCCAGCAGTTCGGATACAGGGTCCCCTTACAATGAGCAGTTCTTC; cdr3_aa: CASSSDTGSPYNEQFF
v_call: TRBV28; clone_size: .; j_call: TRBJ1-6; d_call: .; cdr3_nt: TGTGCCAGCATGGGCGGGTTTTCACCCCTCCACTTT; cdr3_aa: CASMGGFSPLHF
v_call: TRBV28; clone_size: once; j_call: TRBJ1-1; d_call: .; cdr3_nt: TGTGCCAGCAGTTTGCCCGCCGGGAACACTGAAGCTTTCTTT; cdr3_aa: CASSLPAGNTEAFF
v_call: TRBV4-1; clone_size: .; j_call: TRBJ2-7; d_call: .; cdr3_nt: TGCGCCAGCAGCCACCAGGGAGGTTTAGCCTACGAGCAGTACTTC; cdr3_aa: CASSHQGGLAYEQYF
v_call: TRBV11-3; clone_size: .; j_call: TRBJ2-2; d_call: .; cdr3_nt: TGTGCCAGCAGCTTAGGGGGCTGGACCGGGGAGCTGTTTTTT; cdr3_aa: CASSLGGWTGELFF
v_call: TRBV2; clone_size: .; j_call: TRBJ2-3; d_call: TRBD1; cdr3_nt: TGTGCCAGCAGCGTAGACAGGGGAGATACGCAGTATTTT; cdr3_aa: CASSVDRGDTQYF
v_call: TRBV7-3; clone_size: .; j_call: TRBJ2-3; d_call: .; cdr3_nt: TGTGCCAGCAGCCACGGAGTTGGGACGCAGTATTTT; cdr3_aa: CASSHGVGTQYF
v_call: TRBV7-2; clone_size: once; j_call: TRBJ2-3; d_call: .; cdr3_nt: TGTGCCAGCAGCTTATTGGGGCTGGATCCAGATACGCAGTATTTT; cdr3_aa: CASSLLGLDPDTQYF
v_call: TRBV19; clone_size: few; j_call: TRBJ2-1; d_call: TRBD1; cdr3_nt: TGTGCCAGTAGTAAGTCTAGTCAGGGGGCTATTATCTCCTACAATGAGCAGTTCTTC; cdr3_aa: CASSKSSQGAIISYNEQFF
v_call: TRBV19; clone_size: .; j_call: TRBJ1-2; d_call: .; cdr3_nt: TGTGCCAGTAGTAACGGTGGCTACACCTTC; cdr3_aa: CASSNGGYTF
v_call: TRBV7-2; clone_size: .; j_call: TRBJ1-1; d_call: TRBD1; cdr3_nt: TGTGCCAGCAGCTTAGTTACTACAGGGGTCCTCACTGAAGCTTTCTTT; cdr3_aa: CASSLVTTGVLTEAFF
v_call: TRBV10-3; clone_size: .; j_call: TRBJ1-2; d_call: TRBD1; cdr3_nt: TGTGCCATCACCCACTCCGGGACAGATCGCTACACCTTC; cdr3_aa: CAITHSGTDRYTF